Shown below are 32 T cell receptor beta chains from a single sample sequenced in a study of blood T cell repertoires in COVID-19. Generated by immunoSEQ multiplex PCR, the TCRdb table keeps only in-frame clones and is missing some. The sample contains around 200,000 clones, more than 80% of which appear only once. Sequencing input: peripheral blood. These TCRs come from a woman aged 25 to 45 with COVID-19, enrolled during active disease.

This rearrangement joins TRBV4-3 to TRBJ1-4; the match to TRBD1 covers 9 bases. Germline CDR1 reads LGHNA; CDR2 reads YSLEER. CDR3 size: 16 residues. Trimming cost V 4 bases and J 5 bases; bases outside gene matches: 8. CDR3 region: CASSRHRTGENEKLFF. The CDR3 DNA sequence: TGCGCCAGCAGCCGCCACAGGACAGGGGAAAATGAAAAACTGTTTTTT.

This clone is a singleton in its sample. V is TRBV5-4 and J is TRBJ2-7; 12 bases line up with TRBD2. V trimming: 0 bases; J trimming: 6 bases; junction bases outside the gene matches: 1. Germline CDR1 reads SGHNT; CDR2 reads YYREEE (reference sequence). CDR3 length equals 14 residues. CDR3 protein: CASSLGLAGAEQYF. In DNA, the CDR3 is TGTGCCAGCAGCTTGGGACTAGCGGGAGCCGAGCAGTACTTC.

V is TRBV7-8 and J is TRBJ2-5; 14 bases map to TRBD2. Germline V gene sequence: CDR1 SGHVS, CDR2 FQNEAQ. With 5 bases clipped from V and 5 bases from J, the junction kept 10 bases outside the gene matches. CDR3 length: 17 amino acids. This CDR3 reads CASSPRLAGGPGETQYF. CDR3 in DNA: TGTGCCAGCAGCCCTCGACTAGCGGGGGGGCCGGGGGAGACCCAGTACTTC.

The rearrangement joins TRBV3-1 (or the pseudogene TRBV3-2) to TRBJ2-3, with 8 bases matching TRBD2. The CDR3 runs 17 residues. The V segment lost 1 base and the J segment 7 bases; nucleotides outside the gene matches: 13. Germline V gives CDR1 LGHDT, CDR2 YNNKEL (reference sequence). The DNA for the CDR3 is TGTGCCAGCAGCCAAGTCCCCTGGTCTAGCGGGCTAAATACGCAGTATTTT. Translated: CASSQVPWSSGLNTQYF.

The chain has TRBV29-1 and TRBJ1-1; the D is unclear. The CDR3 spans 14 residues. With 7 bases removed from V and 5 bases from J, the gap between germline ends came to 20 bases. The germline V gene encodes CDR1 SQVTM and CDR2 ANQGSEA. CDR3 region: CSAGERGDWTEAFF. In nucleotides, the CDR3 is TGCAGCGCCGGAGAGCGGGGTGATTGGACTGAAGCTTTCTTT.

This chain links TRBV5-1 with TRBJ1-1; D is perhaps TRBD1 (6 bases). Trimming shortened V by 4 bases and J by 4 bases, and 17 bases separated the two germline ends. The CDR3 runs 15 residues. Germline V gives CDR1 SGHRS, CDR2 YFSETQ. This chain's CDR3 is CASSPRDNFITEAFF. The CDR3 nucleotides read TGCGCCAGCAGCCCTAGGGACAACTTCATCACTGAAGCTTTCTTT.

The genes are TRBV12-3 or TRBV12-4 and TRBJ1-2, with a possible D match to TRBD1 (5 bases). Trimming took 1 base from V and 6 from J, leaving 9 bases between them. This CDR3 spans 13 amino acids. CDR3 sequence (DNA): TGTGCCAGCAGTTTAGAGTGGGGGGATGGCTACACCTTC. It yields the protein CASSLEWGDGYTF.

The chain uses TRBV5-5 and TRBJ2-1; TRBD1 aligns across 7 bases. The CDR3 has 15 residues. With V trimmed by 2 bases and J by 3 bases, 5 bases remained unmatched. The germline V gene encodes CDR1 SGHKS and CDR2 YYEKEE (reference sequence). The CDR3 DNA sequence: TGTGCCAGCAGCTTCGGAGGACAGGACTACAATGAGCAGTTCTTC. Its translation is CASSFGGQDYNEQFF.

This clone was counted only a few times. V is TRBV6-6 and J is TRBJ1-3; 8 positions agree with TRBD1. This CDR3 has 14 amino acids. Germline V lookup: CDR1 MNHNY, CDR2 SVGAGI (reference sequence). The V and J ends lost 7 bases and 1 base, in that order; junction bases with no gene match: 3. The CDR3: CASTRTGSGNTIYF. The CDR3 DNA follows: TGTGCCAGCACCAGGACAGGGTCTGGAAACACCATATATTTT.

This rearrangement joins TRBV30 to TRBJ1-1, with 9 bases matching TRBD1. V shed 0 bases and J 5 bases; nucleotides not matched to a gene: 7. Germline V gene data show CDR1 as GTSNPN and CDR2 as SVGIG (reference sequence). The CDR3 length is 15 residues. CDR3 residues: CAWSVRTGVLTEAFF. Written as DNA, the CDR3 is TGTGCCTGGAGTGTACGGACAGGGGTATTGACTGAAGCTTTCTTT.

This clone was picked up a small number of times. This chain uses TRBV5-1 with TRBJ1-1; D is unresolved. V was trimmed by 2 bases and J by 1 base, leaving 15 bases between them. The germline CDR1 and CDR2 sequences are SGHRS and YFSETQ. The CDR3 length is 16 residues. The CDR3 sequence: CASSLGGGSWNTEAFF. The CDR3 DNA reads TGCGCCAGCAGCTTAGGCGGAGGTAGTTGGAACACTGAAGCTTTCTTT.

The rearrangement joins TRBV7-9 to TRBJ2-1, with a possible D match to TRBD1 (6 bases). From germline, CDR1 is SEHNR and CDR2 FQNEAQ (reference sequence). The V and J ends lost 3 bases and 5 bases respectively, with 17 bases between them. The CDR3 runs to 16 residues. The CDR3: CASSFGGPALDNEQFF. CDR3 DNA sequence: TGTGCCAGCAGCTTTGGGGGCCCCGCCCTGGACAATGAGCAGTTCTTC.

This clone occurred once. The gene calls are TRBV4-1 and TRBJ2-3; 10 bases line up with TRBD1. Germline values: CDR1 MGHRA, CDR2 YSYEKL. The length of the CDR3 is 16 residues. V shed 3 bases and J 5 bases; nucleotides not matched to a gene: 8. CDR3 amino acids: CASSQIGTGVQDTQYF. CDR3 coding DNA: TGCGCCAGCAGCCAGATCGGGACAGGGGTGCAAGATACGCAGTATTTT.

This clone has a single count. The chain is built from TRBV9 and TRBJ2-7, with D unclear. CDR3 length: 13 amino acids. Between the trimmed V and J ends, which lost 2 bases and 5 bases, there was a span of 11 bases. Germline values: CDR1 SGDLS, CDR2 YYNGEE. In DNA, the CDR3 is TGTGCCAGCAGCGTTGCCCTAGAGGACGAGCAGTACTTC. Translated, it gives CASSVALEDEQYF.

V gene TRBV9 combines with J gene TRBJ2-5; 10 bases align to TRBD1. The CDR3 spans 16 residues. CDR1 is SGDLS and CDR2 is YYNGEE in the germline V gene. V was pared by 2 bases and J by 4 bases, with 8 bases of the junction left unmatched. CDR3 sequence reads: CASSVGPTGGRETQYF. The DNA for the CDR3 is TGTGCCAGCAGCGTGGGCCCGACAGGGGGCCGAGAGACCCAGTACTTC.

This chain joins TRBV28 and TRBJ1-2; D gene unclear. The CDR3 totals 15 residues. Looked up from germline, CDR1 is MDHEN and CDR2 is SYDVKM. Between the trimmed V and J ends, which lost 7 bases and 2 bases, there was a span of 17 bases. The CDR3 DNA sequence: TGTGCCAGCAACGCCGGTAGCCGGCCCAACTATGGCTACACCTTC. This sequence encodes CASNAGSRPNYGYTF.

The rearrangement links TRBV7-6 to TRBJ2-1, with a tentative D call TRBD1 (5 bases). Germline V lookup: CDR1 SGHVS, CDR2 FNYEAQ. The V end lost 5 bases, the J end lost 4 bases, and 9 bases lay between the germline ends. The length of the CDR3 is 13 residues. This CDR3 is CASSARQYNEQFF. CDR3 nucleotide sequence: TGTGCCAGCAGCGCCAGACAGTACAATGAGCAGTTCTTC.

The chain is built from TRBV5-4 and TRBJ2-3; tentative D call: TRBD1 (8 bases). CDR3 length equals 16 residues. V shed 2 bases and J shed 3 bases, with 16 bases lying between them. Germline assignment: CDR1 SGHNT and CDR2 YYREEE (reference sequence). CDR3 nucleotide sequence: TGTGCCAGCAGCTTAATGAAACAGGGGGGGACAGATACGCAGTATTTT. Its protein product is CASSLMKQGGTDTQYF.

In regard to this clone: The same CDR3 is also encoded by other DNA sequences in this sample. The chain couples TRBV9 to TRBJ2-7, with 9 bases matching TRBD1. Germline trimming cut 3 bases from V and 4 bases from J; bases unmatched to any gene: 5. This CDR3 is built from 14 residues. CDR1 and CDR2 from the germline V gene are SGDLS and YYNGEE. CDR3 sequence: CASSEGGQGYEQYF. As DNA, the CDR3 is TGTGCCAGCAGCGAGGGGGGACAGGGTTACGAGCAGTACTTC.

V gene TRBV7-2 combines with J gene TRBJ2-3, with a weak D call TRBD2 (5 bases). CDR3 length equals 14 residues. The V end lost 1 base, the J end lost 6 bases, and 11 bases lay between the germline ends. Germline values: CDR1 SGHTA, CDR2 FQGNSA. CDR3 sequence (DNA): TGTGCCAGCAGCTTAGTCGGACTGGCTGATACGCAGTATTTT. Its translation is CASSLVGLADTQYF.

The chain couples TRBV5-1 to TRBJ2-1; 15 bases agree with TRBD2. This CDR3 has 15 residues. The J segment lost 8 bases and the V segment lost 3 bases, leaving 3 bases of the junction unmatched. Germline CDR1 and CDR2: SGHRS and YFSETQ. The CDR3 reads CASSSGLAGGDEQFF. The CDR3 nucleotides are TGCGCCAGCAGCTCGGGACTAGCGGGAGGAGATGAGCAGTTCTTC.

The rearrangement uses TRBV29-1 and TRBJ1-1; a weak D match, TRBD1 (5 bases). Germline V gives CDR1 SQVTM, CDR2 ANQGSEA. The CDR3 contains 13 residues. The V end lost 6 bases, the J end lost 4 bases, and 15 bases lay between the germline ends. CDR3 residues: CSVADSFRTEAFF. The CDR3 DNA reads TGCAGCGTCGCTGACAGTTTTCGCACTGAAGCTTTCTTT.

The chain carries TRBV14 and TRBJ1-2; the D gene is possibly TRBD1 (6 bases). The CDR3 covers 14 residues. Trimming removed 1 base at V and 5 bases at J, with 11 bases between. Looked up from germline, CDR1 is SGHDN and CDR2 is FVKESK. The CDR3 DNA is TGTGCCAGCAGCCAAGGTGGGGGCCGGTATGGCTACACCTTC. Protein: CASSQGGGRYGYTF.

V and J are TRBV19 and TRBJ2-3, with D tentatively TRBD1 (6 bases). The CDR3 loop spans 18 amino acids. Deletions cut 3 bases from V and 3 bases from J, with 22 bases between. Germline V gives CDR1 LNHDA, CDR2 SQIVND (reference sequence). In nucleotides, the CDR3 is TGTGCCAGTAGTATGAGGGGGTACAGGGTGCGAAGGACAGATACGCAGTATTTT. Its protein is CASSMRGYRVRRTDTQYF.

V usage is TRBV29-1 and J usage is TRBJ2-4, with 8 bases identical to TRBD2. CDR1 is SQVTM and CDR2 is ANQGSEA in the germline V gene. The CDR3 is made up of 14 amino acids. The V segment lost 4 bases and the J segment 2 bases; nucleotides outside the gene matches: 4. The CDR3 region is CSVGAGASKNIQYF. CDR3 DNA sequence: TGCAGCGTTGGAGCGGGAGCCTCCAAAAACATTCAGTACTTC. The full variable domain, in which reference TRBV29-1 and TRBJ2-4 provide the parts outside the CDR3, is SAVISQKPSRDICQRGTSLTIQCQVDSQVTMMFWYRQQPGQSLTLIATANQGSEATYESGFVIDKFPISRPNLTFSTLTVSNMSPEDSSIYLCSVGAGASKNIQYFGAGTRLSVL.

The chain uses TRBV19 and TRBJ2-2; D is possibly TRBD1 (6 bases). Looked up from germline, CDR1 is LNHDA and CDR2 is SQIVND (reference sequence). Trimming cost V 6 bases and J 4 bases, with 12 bases left between them. The CDR3 contains 14 residues. The DNA of the CDR3 is TGTGCCAGTAGGTTACAGGGCGGCACCGGGGAGCTGTTTTTT. It specifies CASRLQGGTGELFF.

DNA for the CDR3: TGTGCCAGCAGCCTGAGGGTCTCTGGGGCCAACGTCCTGACTTTC. Its translation: CASSLRVSGANVLTF. The genes are TRBV6-5 and TRBJ2-6; possible D gene TRBD2, 5 bases. Trimming stripped 6 bases from V and 0 bases from J, with 9 bases between. CDR1 MNHEY and CDR2 SVGAGI come from the germline V gene. The length of the CDR3 is 15 residues.

The chain uses TRBV2 and TRBJ1-6; 11 nucleotides match TRBD1. Germline assignment: CDR1 SNHLY and CDR2 FYNNEI. The CDR3 totals 16 residues. V was clipped by 6 bases and J by 4 bases; unmatched bases: 5. The CDR3 region is CASSTGTGGYNSPLHF. The DNA for the CDR3 is TGTGCCAGCAGCACCGGGACAGGGGGTTATAATTCACCCCTCCACTTT.

This clone was recorded many times. The chain employs TRBV4-1 and TRBJ1-1, with D perhaps matching TRBD1 (6 bases). Trimming took 4 bases from V and 1 from J, leaving 10 bases between them. Germline CDR1 MGHRA, CDR2 YSYEKL. The CDR3 has 14 amino acids. This CDR3 is CASSPNRANTEAFF. The CDR3 coding sequence is TGCGCCAGCAGCCCAAACAGGGCGAACACTGAAGCTTTCTTT.

The chain recombines TRBV5-1 with TRBJ1-1, with 9 bases matching TRBD1. CDR3 length equals 13 residues. J was trimmed by 11 bases and V by 0 bases; bases with no gene match: 5. The germline CDR1 and CDR2 sequences are SGHRS and YFSETQ. Here the CDR3 DNA reads TGCGCCAGCAGCTTGGAGGGACAGGGAAGGGCTTTCTTT. This encodes CASSLEGQGRAFF. The variable domain in full, completed from reference TRBV5-1 and TRBJ1-1, reads KAGVTQTPRYLIKTRGQQVTLSCSPISGHRSVSWYQQTPGQGLQFLFEYFSETQRNKGNFPGRFSGRQFSNSRSEMNVSTLELGDSALYLCASSLEGQGRAFFGQGTRLTVV.

The rearrangement joins TRBV7-2 to TRBJ2-7; maybe TRBD1 (6 bases). This CDR3 is 13 amino acids long. Germline V CDR1 and CDR2: SGHTA, FQGNSA. The V gene lost 4 bases and the J gene lost 6 bases, with 13 bases spanning the gap. For the CDR3, the DNA is TGTGCCAGCAGCTACTCACAGGGCGGCGAGCAGTACTTC. Amino acid sequence: CASSYSQGGEQYF.

The CDR3 is CASSLYRPELGEKLFF. The DNA of the CDR3 is TGTGCCAGCAGCTTATACAGGCCCGAGTTGGGCGAAAAACTGTTTTTT. The rearrangement links TRBV7-2 to TRBJ1-4; perhaps TRBD1 as D (5 bases). The V gene lost 2 bases and the J gene lost 8 bases, with 18 bases spanning the gap. Germline loops: CDR1 SGHTA, CDR2 FQGNSA. The CDR3 is 16 amino acids.